Listed below are T cell receptor beta chains from one sample, sequenced in a study of T-cell reconstitution after alpha-beta-depleted transplantation in children. TCRdb passed the PCR reads through MiXCR, listing each CDR3 protein once. The top ten hold 2% to 3% of the sample, which has about 500,000 distinct CDR3 sequences, about 33% seen once. Sample: PBMCs from the stem cell graft donor, taken from the stem cell graft. These receptors all come from a human donor who donated a stem cell graft to a child with aplastic anemia. CDR3s include the opening cysteine and the closing phenylalanine or tryptophan. The D gene is left open where the match is weak. Clone size is not always given. Where it is, it says once, few, many or a class for expanded clones.

d_call	v_call	j_call	clone_size	cdr3_nt	cdr3_aa
NA	TRBV20-1	TRBJ1-3	NA	TGCAGTGCTAGAGCGCCGGTTGAGCCTGGAAACACCATATATTTT	CSARAPVEPGNTIYF
NA	TRBV7-6	TRBJ2-5	NA	TGTGCCAGCAGCCCCAATTTCGTGGAGACCCAGTACTTC	CASSPNFVETQYF
NA	TRBV24-1	TRBJ1-2	NA	TGTGCCACCAGTGATTGGCGGGGAATGGGCGGCTACACCTTC	CATSDWRGMGGYTF
TRBD1	TRBV28	TRBJ1-2	NA	TGTGCCAGCAGTATCGGAGGGGGCCCTAACTATGGCTACACCTTC	CASSIGGGPNYGYTF
TRBD2	TRBV7-2	TRBJ2-2	few	TGTGCCAGCAGCTTTCTAGCGGGAGGGCACACCGGGGAGCTGTTTTTT	CASSFLAGGHTGELFF
TRBD1	TRBV12-3/TRBV12-4	TRBJ1-5	NA	TGTGCCAGCAGTTTAGGGGACAGGGGAAACAATCAGCCCCAGCATTTT	CASSLGDRGNNQPQHF
TRBD1	TRBV9	TRBJ1-6	few	TGTGCCAGCAGCGTAGCTACGGGTCAGGGGGGCAATTCACCCCTCCACTTT	CASSVATGQGGNSPLHF
NA	TRBV6-2/TRBV6-3	TRBJ2-7	few	TGTGCCAGCAGTTACTCGGGGCAGACCTACTCCTACGAGCAGTACTTC	CASSYSGQTYSYEQYF
NA	TRBV15	TRBJ2-7	few	TGTGCCACCAGCAGAGATGCTACGGAACGGGAGCAGTACTTC	CATSRDATEREQYF
NA	TRBV7-8	TRBJ1-1	few	TGTGCCAGCAGCTTCGGAGGGGGGATGACTGAAGCTTTCTTT	CASSFGGGMTEAFF
NA	TRBV20-1	TRBJ2-3	NA	TGCAGTGCAAAGGGGAAGGGACCGGGGGTCGCAGATACGCAGTATTTT	CSAKGKGPGVADTQYF
NA	TRBV25-1	TRBJ2-4	NA	TGTGCCAGCAGTGAGGCGGGGGCCAAAAACATTCAGTACTTC	CASSEAGAKNIQYF
TRBD1	TRBV29-1	TRBJ2-7	many	TGCAGCGTTGACGGGACAGGGGTGAACGAGCAGTACTTC	CSVDGTGVNEQYF
TRBD2	TRBV20-1	TRBJ2-3	few	TGCAGTGCTCGGTTAGCGGGAGTCTCTAGCACAGATACGCAGTATTTT	CSARLAGVSSTDTQYF
TRBD1	TRBV11-1	TRBJ1-2	once	TGTGCCAGCACCGCGGGCCTCACAGGGGGCGTTCATCAGAACTATGGCTACACCTTC	CASTAGLTGGVHQNYGYTF
TRBD2	TRBV20-1	TRBJ2-3	NA	TGCAGTGCTAGCCTAGCGGGAGGGCCAGATACGCAGTATTTT	CSASLAGGPDTQYF
TRBD2	TRBV5-1	TRBJ2-5	NA	TGCGCCAGCAGCTTGGAAGGCGGGAGCACCCAGTACTTC	CASSLEGGSTQYF
NA	TRBV28	TRBJ1-1	NA	TGTGCCAGCAGCCTCAAGACCACTGAAGCTTTCTTT	CASSLKTTEAFF
TRBD1	TRBV20-1	TRBJ2-7	NA	TGCAGTGCCCAGACAGGGAGTGGGTACGAGCAGTACTTC	CSAQTGSGYEQYF
NA	TRBV27	TRBJ2-1	many	TGTGCCAGCAGCTTAGGCAGGAGCTCCTACAATGAGCAGTTCTTC	CASSLGRSSYNEQFF
NA	TRBV12-3/TRBV12-4	TRBJ1-6	few	TGTGCCAGCAGTCCTCCTTTTCCCCTCCACTTT	CASSPPFPLHF
NA	TRBV29-1	TRBJ2-5	few	TGCAGCGTTAAGCCCCTCGGCGGACAAGAGACCCAGTACTTC	CSVKPLGGQETQYF
NA	TRBV19	TRBJ1-2	NA	TGTGCCAGTAGTATAGTGCCAGGGGTCAACTATGGCTACACCTTC	CASSIVPGVNYGYTF
NA	TRBV7-9	TRBJ1-6	NA	TGTGCCAGCAGCGCGCAACAGGGTGATAATTCACCCCTCCACTTT	CASSAQQGDNSPLHF
NA	TRBV12-3/TRBV12-4	TRBJ2-3	few	TGTGCCAGCAGTTTAGGTCACGCTACAGATACGCAGTATTTT	CASSLGHATDTQYF
TRBD2	TRBV20-1	TRBJ2-1	NA	TGCAGTGCTAGAGTCCGGACTAGCGGGAATGAGCAGTTCTTC	CSARVRTSGNEQFF